The entry that follows covers one T cell receptor (beta chain) sequence. Participant age was roughly 18 to 90 years, and participants resided in about two dozen US areas. Participant-reported clinical history was the basis for cohort assignment. Exposed enrollees encountered a COVID-19 case at some point within 2 weeks before study entry. The data belong to a study of blood T cell repertoires in COVID-19. Overall study: Material from acute and convalescent COVID-19 was sourced from the United States, Italy and Spain.

Libraries were prepared by immunoSEQ multiplex PCR; TCRdb keeps only in-frame clonotypes and omits some of them. The data show 250,000 or so clones, 85% to 90% seen once. Germline V gene data show CDR1 as KGHSH and CDR2 as LQKENI. The CDR3 spans 18 residues. Germline trimming cut 4 bases from V and 0 bases from J; bases unmatched to any gene: 12. The TCR was taken from a man aged 50 to 60 who had been exposed to COVID-19. V usage is TRBV18 and J usage is TRBJ1-5; the match to TRBD1 covers 7 bases. The sample consisted of PBMCs or T cells enriched from blood (not recorded which). CDR3 sequence (DNA): TGTGCCAGCTCACTACAGGGGCCCACCCGATATAGCAATCAGCCCCAGCATTTT. Residues: CASSLQGPTRYSNQPQHF. The complete variable domain, with remaining parts taken from reference TRBV18 and TRBJ1-5, reads NAGVMQNPRHLVRRRGQEARLRCSPMKGHSHVYWYRQLPEEGLKFMVYLQKENIIDESGMPKERFSAEFPKEGPSILRIQQVVRGDSAAYFCASSLQGPTRYSNQPQHFGDGTRLSIL.